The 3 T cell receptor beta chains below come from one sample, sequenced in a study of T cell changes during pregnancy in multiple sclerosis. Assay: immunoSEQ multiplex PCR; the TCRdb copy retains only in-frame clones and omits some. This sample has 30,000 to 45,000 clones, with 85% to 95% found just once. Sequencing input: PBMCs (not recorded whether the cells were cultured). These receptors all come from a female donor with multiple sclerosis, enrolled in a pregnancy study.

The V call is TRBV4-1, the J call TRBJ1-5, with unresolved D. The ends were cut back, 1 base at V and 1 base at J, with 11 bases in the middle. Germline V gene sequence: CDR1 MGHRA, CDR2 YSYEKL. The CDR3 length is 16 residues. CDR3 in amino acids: CASSQGDTGSNQPQHF. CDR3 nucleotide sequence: TGCGCCAGCAGCCAAGGTGACACCGGGAGCAATCAGCCCCAGCATTTT.

DNA of the CDR3: TGTGCCAGCAGTTCGTTTTTTGGGACAGGGATTATTGGCAATCAGCCCCAGCATTTT. Protein sequence: CASSSFFGTGIIGNQPQHF. The chain uses TRBV27 and TRBJ1-5; 9 positions agree with TRBD1. This CDR3 region has 19 residues. Germline CDR1 is MNHEY and CDR2 is SMNVEV (reference sequence). V lost 4 bases and J lost 2; bases outside the gene matches: 15.

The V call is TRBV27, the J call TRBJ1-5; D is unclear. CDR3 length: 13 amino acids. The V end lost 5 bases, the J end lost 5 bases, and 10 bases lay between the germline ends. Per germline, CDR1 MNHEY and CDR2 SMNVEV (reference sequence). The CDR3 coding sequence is TGTGCCAGCAGTCCGAAGCAACATCAGCCCCAGCATTTT. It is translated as CASSPKQHQPQHF.